These 22 T cell receptor beta chains share one sample of origin, sequenced in a study of blood T cells in healthy people across ages. A sample-barcoded 5' primer and a J-beta primer mix were used in a second PCR of about 6 to 12 cycles. A single record per CDR3 protein comes from TCRdb applying MiXCR to the 5' RACE reads. Of 1.5 million to 2 million distinct CDR3 sequences in the sample, about two fifths were seen once. Material: blood. These receptors came from a human donor in good health.

The gene calls are TRBV29-1 and TRBJ1-2; 8 nucleotides agree with TRBD1. With V trimmed by 6 bases and J by 0 bases, 6 bases remained unmatched. The CDR3 consists of 14 residues. Looked up from germline, CDR1 is SQVTM and CDR2 is ANQGSEA. The CDR3 sequence: CSVGVTGANYGYTF. DNA of the CDR3: TGCAGCGTGGGGGTGACAGGGGCTAACTATGGCTACACCTTC.

This clonotype showed up just once. The chain recombines TRBV6-2 or TRBV6-3 with TRBJ1-2; a weak D match, TRBD1 (6 bases). Trimming shortened V by 5 bases and J by 4 bases, and 11 bases separated the two germline ends. The germline CDR1 and CDR2 sequences are MNHEY and SVGEGT. The CDR3 is made up of 13 amino acids. CDR3 loop: CASSIRTVYGYTF. As DNA, the CDR3 is TGTGCCAGCAGTATCCGGACAGTCTATGGCTACACCTTC.

The chain has TRBV6-1 and TRBJ2-1; D gene unclear. Germline V gene lookup returns CDR1 MNHNS and CDR2 SASEGT. Trimming pared 1 base from V and 3 bases from J, leaving 10 bases between. This CDR3 is built from 15 residues. The CDR3 here is CASSEVAASYNEQFF. The CDR3 coding sequence is TGTGCCAGCAGTGAAGTGGCGGCCAGCTACAATGAGCAGTTCTTC.

The V call is TRBV4-2, the J call TRBJ2-1, with unresolved D. There are 16 residues in the CDR3. CDR1 is LGHNA and CDR2 is YNFKEQ in the germline V gene. Trimming cost V 4 bases and J 0 bases, with 13 bases left between them. Here the CDR3 DNA reads TGTGCCAGCAGCCCGACACGAGGAAGCTCCTACAATGAGCAGTTCTTC. This codes for CASSPTRGSSYNEQFF.

Notes on this clonotype: The CDR3 does not close with the conserved phenylalanine or tryptophan, likely indicating a read error. The rearrangement links TRBV7-2 to TRBJ2-1; possibly TRBD2 for D (6 bases). V gave up 8 bases and J gave up 7 bases, with 12 bases separating them. The CDR3 is 12 amino acids. Per the germline V gene, CDR1 is SGHTA and CDR2 is FQGNSA. The CDR3 region is CASFGGGNEQFC. The CDR3 nucleotides are TGTGCCAGCTTCGGGGGTGGGAATGAGCAGTTCTGC.

The genes are TRBV10-2 and TRBJ2-1; the D is unclear. Germline assignment: CDR1 WSHSY and CDR2 SAAADI. Between the trimmed V and J ends, which lost 7 bases and 8 bases, there was a span of 9 bases. The CDR3 runs to 11 residues. This CDR3 reads CASTVLDEQFF. The CDR3, as DNA: TGCGCCAGCACGGTACTGGATGAGCAGTTCTTC.

CDR3: CSVDSGGETQYF. The DNA of the CDR3 is TGCAGCGTTGATTCGGGAGGGGAGACCCAGTACTTC. This chain links TRBV29-1 with TRBJ2-5, with 8 nucleotides matching TRBD2. The length of the CDR3 is 12 residues. The germline gives CDR1 SQVTM, CDR2 ANQGSEA. V was clipped by 3 bases and J by 5 bases; unmatched bases: 2. The variable domain in full, completed from reference TRBV29-1 and TRBJ2-5, reads SAVISQKPSRDICQRGTSLTIQCQVDSQVTMMFWYRQQPGQSLTLIATANQGSEATYESGFVIDKFPISRPNLTFSTLTVSNMSPEDSSIYLCSVDSGGETQYFGPGTRLLVL.

In this sample, this clonotype turned up many times. This chain joins TRBV20-1 and TRBJ2-7, with no clear D. Trimming took 3 bases from V and 2 from J, leaving 5 bases between them. Germline CDR1 is DFQATT and CDR2 is SNEGSKA (reference sequence). The CDR3 extends over 11 amino acids. The CDR3 DNA reads TGCAGTGCTAGGTCCGCCTACGAGCAGTACTTC. As protein: CSARSAYEQYF.

The chain recombines TRBV18 with TRBJ2-5, with D unclear. Germline assignment: CDR1 KGHSH and CDR2 LQKENI. This CDR3 region has 13 residues. V was trimmed by 0 bases and J by 3 bases, leaving 5 bases between them. This chain's CDR3 is CASSPPVEETQYF. CDR3 sequence (DNA): TGTGCCAGCTCACCACCGGTTGAAGAGACCCAGTACTTC.

This clonotype was observed a handful of times. The chain employs TRBV20-1 and TRBJ2-7; tentatively, D is TRBD2 (5 bases). The CDR3 contains 11 residues. The V and J ends lost 8 bases and 9 bases respectively, with 17 bases between them. Per the germline V gene, CDR1 is DFQATT and CDR2 is SNEGSKA (reference sequence). CDR3 DNA sequence: TGCAGTCTCCCGATTCGGGATCGGCAGTACTTC. Translation gives CSLPIRDRQYF.

The chain recombines TRBV12-3 or TRBV12-4 with TRBJ2-5; 14 nucleotides agree with TRBD2. The assigned J gene may be wrong: the sequence end matches TRBJ2-7 better. This CDR3 is built from 19 residues. CDR3 loop: CASSLKARGLAGASGEQYF. The DNA of the CDR3 is TGTGCCAGCAGCCTAAAGGCGAGGGGACTAGCGGGGGCCAGTGGCGAGCAGTACTTC.

This clonotype was recorded only once. Mismatch with germline at one junction end may stem from a read error. The chain joins TRBV12-3 or TRBV12-4 to TRBJ2-3; TRBD2 agrees at 8 bases. The CDR3 runs 15 residues. CDR3 coding DNA: TGTGCCAGCAGCCCCCGGGGGGGCCTCACAGATACGCTGTATTTT. Amino acids: CASSPRGGLTDTLYF.

This clonotype was seen many times. The chain is built from TRBV5-6 and TRBJ1-2; D is unresolved. V was clipped by 1 base and J by 3 bases, with 10 bases between them. The CDR3 runs to 14 residues. Germline V CDR1 and CDR2: SGHDT, YYEEEE. The CDR3 region is CASSLSYGDYGYTF. In nucleotides, the CDR3 is TGTGCCAGCAGCTTGAGCTATGGGGACTATGGCTACACCTTC.

About this clonotype itself: A read error is possible here, since a much larger clone lies one base away. The chain is built from TRBV7-2 and TRBJ2-1; D gene uncertain. The germline V and J ends were trimmed by 7 bases and 9 bases, with 7 bases remaining between them. CDR1 and CDR2 (germline): SGHTA, FQGNSA. The length of the CDR3 is 10 residues. The CDR3 region has the DNA TGTGCCAGCAACTTGGGTGAGCAGTTCTTC. Protein: CASNLGEQFF.

The chain is built from TRBV20-1 and TRBJ2-4; TRBD1 matches at 12 bases. The CDR3 length is 15 residues. Germline lookup yields CDR1 DFQATT and CDR2 SNEGSKA (reference sequence). V dropped 5 bases and J dropped 13; count of bases not matched to a gene: 15. The CDR3 DNA sequence: TGCAGTGCTTCGACGGGACAGGGGGCGCCCCATGAGCAGTACTTC. Translation gives CSASTGQGAPHEQYF.

This sequence joins TRBV20-1 and TRBJ2-1; the match to TRBD2 covers 11 bases. The V gene's germline CDR1 is DFQATT and CDR2 SNEGSKA (reference sequence). This CDR3 has 15 residues. Germline trimming cut 3 bases from V and 7 bases from J; bases unmatched to any gene: 8. The CDR3 sequence is CSARAFSGGANEQFF. The CDR3, as DNA: TGCAGTGCTAGGGCCTTTAGCGGGGGGGCGAATGAGCAGTTCTTC.

This clonotype appeared a single time. This sequence joins TRBV6-1 and TRBJ1-2; TRBD1 matches at 9 bases. Per germline, CDR1 MNHNS and CDR2 SASEGT. CDR3 length: 13 amino acids. The trim removed 3 bases at V and 7 bases at J, leaving 3 bases unmatched. The CDR3 region is CASSDPGQGGYTF. Written as DNA, the CDR3 is TGTGCCAGCAGTGACCCGGGACAGGGTGGCTACACCTTC.

This rearrangement joins TRBV2 to TRBJ2-7, with D unclear. This CDR3 region has 13 residues. CDR1 SNHLY and CDR2 FYNNEI come from the germline V gene. Trimming cost V 6 bases and J 1 base, with 10 bases left between them. The CDR3: CASSSQTSYEQYF. For the CDR3, the DNA is TGTGCCAGCAGCTCCCAGACGTCCTACGAGCAGTACTTC.

The chain combines TRBV7-2 with TRBJ1-2; D may be TRBD1 (5 bases). V was shortened by 1 base and J by 8 bases, with 17 bases between the two germline ends. This CDR3 is 15 amino acids long. Germline V gene lookup returns CDR1 SGHTA and CDR2 FQGNSA. The CDR3 DNA reads TGTGCCAGCAGCTTAGGGGACGGACAAGTGGGGGGCTACACCTTC. It translates to CASSLGDGQVGGYTF.

V and J are TRBV5-1 and TRBJ1-1; 9 nucleotides align to TRBD1. V shed 3 bases and J 3 bases; nucleotides not matched to a gene: 18. This CDR3 has 19 residues. Germline V gives CDR1 SGHRS, CDR2 YFSETQ. CDR3 residues: CASSSRELGQGPEYTEAFF. In DNA, the CDR3 is TGCGCCAGCAGCTCGCGGGAACTTGGACAGGGGCCAGAGTACACTGAAGCTTTCTTT. The full variable domain, completed using reference TRBV5-1 and TRBJ1-1, is KAGVTQTPRYLIKTRGQQVTLSCSPISGHRSVSWYQQTPGQGLQFLFEYFSETQRNKGNFPGRFSGRQFSNSRSEMNVSTLELGDSALYLCASSSRELGQGPEYTEAFFGQGTRLTVV.

This clonotype came up a few times. V is TRBV28 and J is TRBJ1-2; D gene unclear. CDR3 size: 14 residues. From germline, CDR1 is MDHEN and CDR2 SYDVKM. V lost 2 bases and J 3 bases, leaving 10 bases between the germline ends. Here the CDR3 DNA reads TGTGCCAGCAGTTTACTGCCAGCCGACTATGGCTACACCTTC. Amino acids: CASSLLPADYGYTF.

J is TRBJ2-4 and V is TRBV28; 9 nucleotides agree with TRBD1. The J call may be incorrect, as the DNA end agrees better with TRBJ2-7. This CDR3 comprises 13 residues. Germline lookup yields CDR1 MDHEN and CDR2 SYDVKM. The DNA for the CDR3 is TGTGCCAGCCTGGGACAGGGACCCTACGAGCAGTACTTC. This encodes CASLGQGPYEQYF.